Listed here are 6 T cell receptor beta chains from one sample, sequenced in a study of control samples from healthy donors and cancer patients. This table comes from immunoSEQ multiplex PCR, and its TCRdb copy is limited to in-frame clones, with some not included. Counted here are about 100,000 clones, 85% occurring once; the ten biggest clones make up roughly 19%. Specimen: blood. These TCRs come from a man aged 25 to 40 in good health.

The gene calls are TRBV6-1 and TRBJ1-2; TRBD1 matches 12 bases. CDR3 length: 16 amino acids. Germline trimming cut 3 bases from V and 7 bases from J; bases unmatched to any gene: 9. Germline loops: CDR1 MNHNS, CDR2 SASEGT. This chain's CDR3 is CASSETAGTGGFGYTF. For the CDR3, the DNA is TGTGCCAGCAGTGAGACCGCCGGGACAGGGGGCTTTGGCTACACCTTC.

The chain combines TRBV9 with TRBJ2-3; a weak D match, TRBD2 (6 bases). Trimming cost V 0 bases and J 4 bases, with 12 bases left between them. The CDR3 has 15 amino acids. CDR1 and CDR2 from the germline V gene are SGDLS and YYNGEE. The CDR3: CASSVGGEGADTQYF. The CDR3 coding sequence is TGTGCCAGCAGCGTAGGGGGGGAAGGGGCAGATACGCAGTATTTT.

The gene calls are TRBV6-1 and TRBJ2-3, with unresolved D. Germline V gene lookup returns CDR1 MNHNS and CDR2 SASEGT. Trimming left V 2 bases short and J 1 base short, with 10 bases between. This CDR3 is built from 15 residues. The CDR3 region is CASSEHLAGTDTQYF. DNA of the CDR3: TGTGCCAGCAGTGAACATTTGGCTGGCACAGATACGCAGTATTTT.

As concerns this clone: An end of the junction does not agree with germline; a read error may underlie this. The J gene is TRBJ2-7, the V gene TRBV2; D is uncertain. Germline V lookup: CDR1 SNHLY, CDR2 FYNNEI. This CDR3 comprises 15 residues. The CDR3 here is CASREAGDSSYEQYF. In DNA form, the CDR3 reads TGTGCCAGCAGAGAAGCAGGCGATAGCTCCTACGAGCAGTACTTC.

This chain connects TRBV7-2 to TRBJ2-3; D possibly corresponds to TRBD2 (6 bases). V lost 3 bases, J lost 11 bases, and 12 bases lay in between. This CDR3 is 12 amino acids long. Germline-derived CDR1 and CDR2 are SGHTA and FQGNSA. CDR3 bases: TGTGCCAGCAGCTTTCAGCGGGTAGGGCAGTATTTT. Encoded protein: CASSFQRVGQYF.

The J gene is TRBJ1-2, the V gene TRBV29-1, with TRBD1 matching 11 bases. This CDR3 contains 13 residues. Per the germline V gene, CDR1 is SQVTM and CDR2 is ANQGSEA. The V segment lost 3 bases and the J segment 5 bases; nucleotides outside the gene matches: 2. CDR3 protein: CSVDGTGGYGYTF. The CDR3 DNA follows: TGCAGCGTTGACGGGACAGGGGGGTATGGCTACACCTTC.